Listed below are T cell receptor beta chains from one sample, sequenced in a study of identical twins. TCRdb recomputed calls from the 5' RACE reads with MiXCR, one row per CDR3 protein. Among some 500,000 distinct CDR3 sequences listed, over 11% were seen once. This sample was also put to use in a study of yellow fever vaccine responses in identical twins.

Sequencing was carried out using CD4+ T cells sorted from blood. These receptors were obtained from a woman younger than 30 in good health. Each CDR3 is given with its conserved first and last residue. D genes are given only for firm matches. Clone sizes are given selectively: once, few, many, or a class where the clone is expanded.

clone size	V gene	D gene	J gene	CDR3 protein	CDR3 DNA
-	TRBV20-1	TRBD2	TRBJ2-2	CSARTSGFYTGELFF	TGCAGTGCTAGAACTAGCGGGTTTTACACCGGGGAGCTGTTTTTT
few	TRBV5-1	TRBD1	TRBJ2-2	CASSSSTGITGELFF	TGCGCCAGCAGCTCGTCGACAGGGATCACCGGGGAGCTGTTTTTT
few	TRBV3-1	-	TRBJ2-3	CASSQDIGTATDTQYF	TGTGCCAGCAGCCAAGACATTGGGACGGCGACAGATACGCAGTATTTT
-	TRBV2	TRBD2	TRBJ2-1	CASSDIGTSGSYNEQFF	TGTGCCAGCAGTGATATAGGGACTAGCGGGTCCTACAATGAGCAGTTCTTC
-	TRBV23-1	TRBD1	TRBJ2-1	CASSQSDRDNEQFF	TGCGCCAGCAGTCAATCGGACAGGGACAATGAGCAGTTCTTC
few	TRBV29-1	-	TRBJ2-3	CSVEDRDTDTQYF	TGCAGCGTTGAAGACAGGGACACAGATACGCAGTATTTT
-	TRBV6-5	-	TRBJ2-3	CASSFTVTGDTQYF	TGTGCCAGCAGTTTTACCGTCACCGGGGATACGCAGTATTTT
few	TRBV28	TRBD2	TRBJ2-3	CASSFTRGADFTDTQYF	TGTGCCAGCAGTTTTACGCGGGGGGCAGATTTCACAGATACGCAGTATTTT
many	TRBV12-3/TRBV12-4	-	TRBJ2-6	CASSFSDPGANVLTF	TGTGCCAGCAGTTTTTCGGACCCTGGGGCCAACGTCCTGACTTTC
-	TRBV6-1	-	TRBJ2-1	CASSEASAAFSSYNEQFF	TGTGCCAGCAGTGAAGCAAGTGCGGCTTTCAGCTCCTACAATGAGCAGTTCTTC
-	TRBV29-1	TRBD1	TRBJ2-3	CSVEGTGGSPDTQYF	TGCAGCGTTGAAGGAACAGGGGGGTCCCCAGATACGCAGTATTTT
few	TRBV29-1	TRBD1	TRBJ2-5	CSVLTGFETQYF	TGCAGCGTATTGACAGGGTTTGAGACCCAGTACTTC
-	TRBV11-3	-	TRBJ1-1	CASSPSFGNTEAFF	TGTGCCAGCAGCCCCTCGTTCGGGAACACTGAAGCTTTCTTT